Given below is one TCR beta chain in context. The sample belongs to a study of cytomegalovirus exposure and HLA in healthy donors. Study as a whole: The early release's HLA-typed donors yielded some 85 million unique TCRs.

The primer mix had 60 Vbeta and 13 Jbeta primers. Libraries were prepared by immunoSEQ multiplex PCR; TCRdb keeps only in-frame clonotypes and omits some of them. The table records about 140,000 clones, about four fifths of them present only once. The germline V gene encodes CDR1 SGHRS and CDR2 YFSETQ. This CDR3 has 14 residues. V lost 4 bases, J lost 2 bases, and 9 bases lay in between. Source material: PBMCs. This TCR was recovered from a man in his forties in good health and CMV-seropositive. The J gene is TRBJ2-2, the V gene TRBV5-1; D is uncertain. CDR3 in amino acids: CASSPFYNTGELFF. DNA for the CDR3: TGCGCCAGCAGCCCTTTCTACAACACCGGGGAGCTGTTTTTT.